This paragraph covers one T cell receptor beta chain sequence. What it recognizes is unknown. The CDR3 carries no conserved terminal phenylalanine or tryptophan, so it likely arises from a read error. TCRdb re-called the RT-PCR reads with MiXCR, one entry per CDR3 protein. In the table there are about 780,000 distinct CDR3 sequences, 18% of which are singletons. Germline CDR1 is KGHSH and CDR2 is LQKENI. V was shortened by 3 bases and J by 1 base, with 10 bases between the two germline ends. The CDR3 covers 14 residues. The data originate from a study of response to subunit inactivated influenza vaccine. General study results and limits: Few additional T cells are recruited per seasonal influenza vaccination, authors suggested.

The J gene is TRBJ2-7, the V gene TRBV18, with a tentative D call TRBD1 (6 bases). The sequencing here drew on PBMCs from blood, taken roughly 5 days after vaccination. The sequence was obtained from a man between 50 and 59 years old who received an inactivated influenza vaccine. In nucleotides, the CDR3 is TGTGCCAGCTCACCTTCGGGACAATCCTACGAGCAGTACTCC. Protein: CASSPSGQSYEQYS.